The sequence of this T cell receptor (beta chain) was determined in a study of shared T cell receptors in the human thymus. The assay was immunoSEQ multiplex PCR, and TCRdb's table has in-frame clones only and misses some. Of hundreds of thousands of clones listed, 85% to 95% are singletons. V shed 2 bases and J shed 6 bases, with 14 bases lying between them. Per the germline V gene, CDR1 is MNHEY and CDR2 is SVGAGI. This CDR3 region has 15 residues. The V and J genes are TRBV6-5 and TRBJ1-5; D is possibly TRBD1 (6 bases). The sequenced sample was thymocytes. The source of this sequence is a human donor. The CDR3 sequence is CASSYKQGSGQPQHF. CDR3 DNA: TGTGCCAGCAGTTACAAACAGGGCAGTGGTCAGCCCCAGCATTTT.